The subject of this entry is one T cell receptor beta chain. Its antigen is not known. The record originates from a study of T-cell reconstitution after alpha-beta-depleted transplantation in children. Whole-study results and caveats: T-cell counts and diversity at one year post-transplant came mainly from newly produced T cells. Several hundred rapidly expanded clones from non-depleted graft cells reportedly supplied alpha-beta T cells about two months post-transplant. The origin of high day-60 TCRbeta diversity in some patients lay in surviving recipient T cells and thymic progenitors.

Unique molecular identifiers featured in how the TCRbeta library was prepared. TCRdb reprocessed the PCR reads via MiXCR and lists one record per CDR3 protein. The table lists about 830,000 distinct CDR3 sequences, under 20% of them singletons. The CDR3 runs to 15 residues. With V trimmed by 10 bases and J by 0 bases, 9 bases remained unmatched. Germline values: CDR1 SGHVS, CDR2 FQNEAQ. This specimen was PBMCs, mostly from graft donor cells, taken 360 days after TCRalphabeta/CD19-depleted stem cell transplant. The clonotype comes from a male patient younger than 18 who had a stem cell transplant for acute lymphoblastic leukemia, so the T cells may come from the graft donor. This rearrangement joins TRBV7-8 to TRBJ2-3; TRBD2 aligns across 8 bases. CDR3 sequence reads: CATVAGTASTDTQYF. The CDR3 bases are TGTGCCACCGTAGCGGGGACGGCTAGCACAGATACGCAGTATTTT.